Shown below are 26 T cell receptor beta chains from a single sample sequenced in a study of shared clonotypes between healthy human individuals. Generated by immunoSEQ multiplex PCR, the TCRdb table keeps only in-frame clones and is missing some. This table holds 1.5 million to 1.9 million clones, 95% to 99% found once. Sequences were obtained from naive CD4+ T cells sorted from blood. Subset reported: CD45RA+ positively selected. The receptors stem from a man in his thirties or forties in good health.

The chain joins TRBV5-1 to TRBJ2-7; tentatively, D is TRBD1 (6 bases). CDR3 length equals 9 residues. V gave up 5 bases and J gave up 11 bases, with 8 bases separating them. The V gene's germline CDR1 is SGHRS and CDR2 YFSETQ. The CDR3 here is CASRGDKYF. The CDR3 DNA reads TGCGCCAGCAGGGGGGACAAGTACTTC.

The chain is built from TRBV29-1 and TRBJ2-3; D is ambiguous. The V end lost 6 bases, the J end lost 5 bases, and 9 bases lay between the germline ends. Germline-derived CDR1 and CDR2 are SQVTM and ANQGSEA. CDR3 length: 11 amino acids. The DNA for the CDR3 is TGCAGCGTGACCAACGGAGATACGCAGTATTTT. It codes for CSVTNGDTQYF.

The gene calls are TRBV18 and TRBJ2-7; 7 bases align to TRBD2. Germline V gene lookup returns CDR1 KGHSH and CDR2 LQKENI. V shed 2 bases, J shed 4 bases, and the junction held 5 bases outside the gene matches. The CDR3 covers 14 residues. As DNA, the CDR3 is TGTGCCAGCTCACCAGGGACTAAGGGTTACGAGCAGTACTTC. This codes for CASSPGTKGYEQYF.

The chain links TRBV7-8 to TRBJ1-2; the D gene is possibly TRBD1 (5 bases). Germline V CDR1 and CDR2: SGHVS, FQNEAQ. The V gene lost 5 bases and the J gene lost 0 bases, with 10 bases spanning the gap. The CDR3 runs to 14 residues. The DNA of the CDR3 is TGTGCCAGCAGCCAGAGGGGCCCTAACTATGGCTACACCTTC. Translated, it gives CASSQRGPNYGYTF.

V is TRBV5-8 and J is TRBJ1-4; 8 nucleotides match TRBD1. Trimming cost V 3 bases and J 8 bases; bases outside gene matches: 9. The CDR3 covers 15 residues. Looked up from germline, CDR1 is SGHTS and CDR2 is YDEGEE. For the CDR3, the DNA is TGTGCCAGCAGCTCTCGACAGGGGAGAATCGAAAAACTGTTTTTT. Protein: CASSSRQGRIEKLFF.

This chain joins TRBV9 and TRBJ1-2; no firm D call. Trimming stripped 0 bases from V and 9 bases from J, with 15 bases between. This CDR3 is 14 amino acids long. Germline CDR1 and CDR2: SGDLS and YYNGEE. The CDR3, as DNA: TGTGCCAGCAGCGTAGCCCCCGGGGTGAATCGCTACACCTTC. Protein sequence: CASSVAPGVNRYTF. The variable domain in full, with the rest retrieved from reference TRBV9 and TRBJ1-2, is DSGVTQTPKHLITATGQRVTLRCSPRSGDLSVYWYQQSLDQGLQFLIQYYNGEERAKGNILERFSAQQFPDLHSELNLSSLELGDSALYFCASSVAPGVNRYTFGSGTRLTVV.

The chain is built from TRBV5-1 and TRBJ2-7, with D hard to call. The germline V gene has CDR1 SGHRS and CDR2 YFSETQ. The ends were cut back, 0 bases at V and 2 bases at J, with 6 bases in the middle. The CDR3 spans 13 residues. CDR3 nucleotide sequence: TGCGCCAGCAGCTTGGTTAGACCCTACGAGCAGTACTTC. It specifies CASSLVRPYEQYF.

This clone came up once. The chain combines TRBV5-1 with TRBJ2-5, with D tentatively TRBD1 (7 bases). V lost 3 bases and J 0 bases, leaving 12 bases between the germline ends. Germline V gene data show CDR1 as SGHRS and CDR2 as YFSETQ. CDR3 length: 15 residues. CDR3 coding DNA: TGCGCCAGCAGCTGGGACAGCGGGTACCAAGAGACCCAGTACTTC. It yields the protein CASSWDSGYQETQYF.

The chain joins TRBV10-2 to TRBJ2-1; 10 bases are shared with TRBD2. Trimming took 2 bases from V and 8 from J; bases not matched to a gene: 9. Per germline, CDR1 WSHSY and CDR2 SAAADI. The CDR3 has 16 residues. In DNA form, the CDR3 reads TGCGCCAGCAGTGAGGCTAGCGGGAGTTTTTCTGATGAGCAGTTCTTC. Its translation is CASSEASGSFSDEQFF.

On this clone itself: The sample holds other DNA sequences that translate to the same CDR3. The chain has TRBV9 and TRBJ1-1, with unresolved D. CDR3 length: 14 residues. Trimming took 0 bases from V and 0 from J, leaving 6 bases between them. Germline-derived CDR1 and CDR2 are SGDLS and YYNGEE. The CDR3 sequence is CASSVAAMNTEAFF. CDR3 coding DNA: TGTGCCAGCAGCGTAGCTGCTATGAACACTGAAGCTTTCTTT. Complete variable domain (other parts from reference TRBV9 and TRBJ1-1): DSGVTQTPKHLITATGQRVTLRCSPRSGDLSVYWYQQSLDQGLQFLIQYYNGEERAKGNILERFSAQQFPDLHSELNLSSLELGDSALYFCASSVAAMNTEAFFGQGTRLTVV.

CDR3 in DNA: TGTGCCAGCAGCTTTGGGGGGAAAGGGGACACTGAAGCTTTCTTT. Translating it yields CASSFGGKGDTEAFF. This rearrangement joins TRBV7-9 to TRBJ1-1; weak D call: TRBD1 (5 bases). Looked up from germline, CDR1 is SEHNR and CDR2 is FQNEAQ (reference sequence). Deletions cut 3 bases from V and 3 bases from J, with 14 bases between. CDR3 length: 15 amino acids.

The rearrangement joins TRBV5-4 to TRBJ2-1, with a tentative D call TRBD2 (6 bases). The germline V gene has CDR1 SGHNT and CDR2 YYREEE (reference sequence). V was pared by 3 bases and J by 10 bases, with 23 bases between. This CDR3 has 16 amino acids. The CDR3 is CASSSLQLASIREQFF. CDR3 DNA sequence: TGTGCCAGCAGCTCCCTTCAACTAGCCTCTATCAGGGAGCAGTTCTTC.

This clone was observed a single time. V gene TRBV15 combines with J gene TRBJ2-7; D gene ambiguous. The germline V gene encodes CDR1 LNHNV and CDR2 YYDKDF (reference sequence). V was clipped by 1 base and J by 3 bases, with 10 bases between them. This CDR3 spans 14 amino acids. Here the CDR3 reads CATSRGLQNYEQYF. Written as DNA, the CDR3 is TGTGCCACCAGCAGAGGTCTACAGAACTACGAGCAGTACTTC.

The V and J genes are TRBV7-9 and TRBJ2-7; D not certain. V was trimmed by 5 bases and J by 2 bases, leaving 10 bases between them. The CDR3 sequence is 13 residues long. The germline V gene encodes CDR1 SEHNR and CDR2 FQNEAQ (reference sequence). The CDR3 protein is CASSPSQAYEQYF. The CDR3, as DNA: TGTGCCAGCAGCCCCAGCCAAGCCTACGAGCAGTACTTC.

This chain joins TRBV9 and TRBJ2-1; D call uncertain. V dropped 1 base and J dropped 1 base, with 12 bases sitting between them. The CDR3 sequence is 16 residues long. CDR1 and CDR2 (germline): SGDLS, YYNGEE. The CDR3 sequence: CASSVNDDVSYNEQFF. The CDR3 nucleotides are TGTGCCAGCAGCGTAAATGACGATGTGTCCTACAATGAGCAGTTCTTC. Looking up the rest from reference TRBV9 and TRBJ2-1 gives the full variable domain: DSGVTQTPKHLITATGQRVTLRCSPRSGDLSVYWYQQSLDQGLQFLIQYYNGEERAKGNILERFSAQQFPDLHSELNLSSLELGDSALYFCASSVNDDVSYNEQFFGPGTRLTVL.

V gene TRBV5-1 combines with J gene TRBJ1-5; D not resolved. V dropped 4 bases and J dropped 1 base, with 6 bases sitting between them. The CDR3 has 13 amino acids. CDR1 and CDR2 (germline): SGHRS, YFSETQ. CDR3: CASSRESNQPQHF. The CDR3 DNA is TGCGCCAGCAGCCGGGAGAGCAATCAGCCCCAGCATTTT.

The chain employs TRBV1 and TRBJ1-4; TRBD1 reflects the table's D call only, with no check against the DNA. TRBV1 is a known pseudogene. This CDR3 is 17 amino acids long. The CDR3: CTSTQGHLGEEGEKLFF. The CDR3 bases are TGCACCAGCACACAGGGCCACCTTGGGGAAGAGGGCGAAAAACTGTTTTTT.

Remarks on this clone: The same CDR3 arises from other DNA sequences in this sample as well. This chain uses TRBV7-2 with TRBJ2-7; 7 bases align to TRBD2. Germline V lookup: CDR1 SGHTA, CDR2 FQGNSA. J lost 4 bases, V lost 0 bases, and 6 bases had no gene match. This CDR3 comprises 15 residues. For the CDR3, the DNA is TGTGCCAGCAGCTTAGCGGCGGGAGAGGGGTACGAGCAGTACTTC. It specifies CASSLAAGEGYEQYF. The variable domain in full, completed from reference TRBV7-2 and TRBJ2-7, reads GAGVSQSPSNKVTEKGKDVELRCDPISGHTALYWYRQSLGQGLEFLIYFQGNSAPDKSGLPSDRFSAERTGGSVSTLTIQRTQQEDSAVYLCASSLAAGEGYEQYFGPGTRLTVT.

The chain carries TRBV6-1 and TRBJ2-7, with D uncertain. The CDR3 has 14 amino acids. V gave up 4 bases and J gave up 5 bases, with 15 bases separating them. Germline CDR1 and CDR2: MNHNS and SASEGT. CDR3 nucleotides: TGTGCCAGCAGTGCGCGGAACTGGTCCAACGAGCAGTACTTC. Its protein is CASSARNWSNEQYF.

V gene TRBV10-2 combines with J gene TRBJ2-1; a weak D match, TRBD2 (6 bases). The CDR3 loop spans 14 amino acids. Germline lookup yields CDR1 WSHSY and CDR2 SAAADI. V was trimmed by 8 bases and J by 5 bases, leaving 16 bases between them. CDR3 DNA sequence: TGCGCCAGCTCTGGACTATTGATGAACAATGAGCAGTTCTTC. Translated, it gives CASSGLLMNNEQFF.

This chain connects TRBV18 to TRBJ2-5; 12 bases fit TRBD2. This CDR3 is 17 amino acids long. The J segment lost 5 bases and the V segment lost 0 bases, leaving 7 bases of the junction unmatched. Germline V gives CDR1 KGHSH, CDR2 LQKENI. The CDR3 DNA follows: TGTGCCAGCTCACCACCAGGGACTAGCGGGCCTATGGAGACCCAGTACTTC. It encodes CASSPPGTSGPMETQYF.

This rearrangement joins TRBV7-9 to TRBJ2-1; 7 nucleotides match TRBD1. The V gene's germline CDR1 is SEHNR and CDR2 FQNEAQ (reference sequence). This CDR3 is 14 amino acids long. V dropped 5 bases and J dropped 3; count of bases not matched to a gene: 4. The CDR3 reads CASSTGQYYNEQFF. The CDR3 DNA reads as TGTGCCAGCAGCACGGGACAGTACTACAATGAGCAGTTCTTC. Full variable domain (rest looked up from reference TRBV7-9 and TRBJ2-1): DTGVSQNPRHKITKRGQNVTFRCDPISEHNRLYWYRQTLGQGPEFLTYFQNEAQLEKSRLLSDRFSAERPKGSFSTLEIQRTEQGDSAMYLCASSTGQYYNEQFFGPGTRLTVL.

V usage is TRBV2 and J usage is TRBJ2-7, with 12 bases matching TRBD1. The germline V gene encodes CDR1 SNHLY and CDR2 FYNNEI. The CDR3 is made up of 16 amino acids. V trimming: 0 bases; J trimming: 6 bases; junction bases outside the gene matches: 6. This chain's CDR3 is CASSEALWDRGREQYF. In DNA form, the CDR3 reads TGTGCCAGCAGTGAAGCGCTGTGGGACAGGGGGCGCGAGCAGTACTTC.

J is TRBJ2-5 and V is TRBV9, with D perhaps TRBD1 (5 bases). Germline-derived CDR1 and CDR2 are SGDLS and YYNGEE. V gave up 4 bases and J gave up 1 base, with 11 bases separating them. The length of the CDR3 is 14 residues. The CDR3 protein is CASSNQGSQETQYF. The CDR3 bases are TGTGCCAGCAGCAACCAGGGTTCCCAAGAGACCCAGTACTTC.

CDR3 nucleotide sequence: TGTGCCAGCAGCTACGCCGGGGGAGGGCAGCAGTACTTC. Translating gives CASSYAGGGQQYF. The chain recombines TRBV12-1 with TRBJ2-7; TRBD2, the table's D call, lacks a check against the DNA. TRBV12-1 is a documented pseudogene. The CDR3 totals 13 residues.

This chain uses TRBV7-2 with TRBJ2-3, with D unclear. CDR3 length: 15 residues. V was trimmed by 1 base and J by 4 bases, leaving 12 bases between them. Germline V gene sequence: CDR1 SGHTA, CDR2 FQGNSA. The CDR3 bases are TGTGCCAGCAGCTTAGTTGGAACATTGGCAGATACGCAGTATTTT. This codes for CASSLVGTLADTQYF.